This entry features one T cell receptor (beta chain) sequence. Next came a second PCR, run for about 7 to 12 cycles, which used a sample-barcoded 5' primer along with a J-beta primer mix. Each cDNA molecule was tagged by a template-switch adaptor that had 12 random nucleotides. TCRdb re-analysed the 5' RACE reads in MiXCR, keeping a single row per CDR3 protein. This sample has hundreds of thousands of distinct CDR3 sequences, with approximately 65% found just once. This sample was taken from a study of blood T cells in healthy people across ages. Germline CDR1 and CDR2: LGHNA and YSLEER. This CDR3 has 13 amino acids. With V trimmed by 4 bases and J by 4 bases, 3 bases remained unmatched.

Material: blood. The clonotype originates from a man aged 30-40 years in good health. The chain uses TRBV4-3 and TRBJ2-5, with 7 bases matching TRBD1. The CDR3, as DNA: TGCGCCAGCAGCCCTTACAGGGGAGAGACCCAGTACTTC. It translates to CASSPYRGETQYF.